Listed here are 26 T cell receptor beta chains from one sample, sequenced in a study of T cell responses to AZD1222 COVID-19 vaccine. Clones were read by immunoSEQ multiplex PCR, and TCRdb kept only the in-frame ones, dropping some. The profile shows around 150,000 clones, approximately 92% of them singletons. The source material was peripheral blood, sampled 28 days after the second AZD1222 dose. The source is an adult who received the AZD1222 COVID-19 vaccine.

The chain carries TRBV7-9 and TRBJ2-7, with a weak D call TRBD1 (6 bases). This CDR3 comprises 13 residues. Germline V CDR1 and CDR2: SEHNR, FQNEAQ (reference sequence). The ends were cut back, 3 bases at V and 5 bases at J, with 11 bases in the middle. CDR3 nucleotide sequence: TGTGCCAGCAGCTTGCAGGGGATAGACGAGCAGTACTTC. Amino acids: CASSLQGIDEQYF.

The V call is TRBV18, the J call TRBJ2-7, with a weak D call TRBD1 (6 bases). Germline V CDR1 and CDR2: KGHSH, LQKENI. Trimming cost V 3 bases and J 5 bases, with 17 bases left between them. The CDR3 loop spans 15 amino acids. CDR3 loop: CASSPGATRSNEQYF. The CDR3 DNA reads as TGTGCCAGCTCACCGGGGGCCACCCGGTCGAACGAGCAGTACTTC.

The CDR3 nucleotides are TGTGCCAGCTCACCAAACAGGGTAGGGGGCACAGATACGCAGTATTTT. Translating it yields CASSPNRVGGTDTQYF. The chain uses TRBV18 and TRBJ2-3, with a tentative D call TRBD1 (6 bases). V gave up 2 bases and J gave up 1 base, with 13 bases separating them. In germline, CDR1 is KGHSH, CDR2 LQKENI. This CDR3 is 16 amino acids long.

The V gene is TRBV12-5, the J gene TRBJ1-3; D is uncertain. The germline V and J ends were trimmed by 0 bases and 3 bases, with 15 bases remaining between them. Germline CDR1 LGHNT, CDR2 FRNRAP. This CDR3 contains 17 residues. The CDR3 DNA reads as TGTGCTAGTGGTTTGGTACTGGGAGGGCTGGATGGAAACACCATATATTTT. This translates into CASGLVLGGLDGNTIYF.

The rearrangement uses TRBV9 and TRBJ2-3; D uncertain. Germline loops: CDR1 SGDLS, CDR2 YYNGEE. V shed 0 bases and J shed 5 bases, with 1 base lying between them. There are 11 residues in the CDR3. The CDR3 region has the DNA TGTGCCAGCAGCGTAGAAGATACGCAGTATTTT. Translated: CASSVEDTQYF.

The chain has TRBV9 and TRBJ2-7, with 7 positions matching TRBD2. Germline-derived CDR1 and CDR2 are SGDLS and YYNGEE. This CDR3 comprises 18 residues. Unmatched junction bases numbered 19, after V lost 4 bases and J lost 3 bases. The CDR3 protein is CASSPRDYSIYFYYEQYF. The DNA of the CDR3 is TGTGCCAGCAGCCCCCGGGACTACTCGATCTATTTTTACTACGAGCAGTACTTC.

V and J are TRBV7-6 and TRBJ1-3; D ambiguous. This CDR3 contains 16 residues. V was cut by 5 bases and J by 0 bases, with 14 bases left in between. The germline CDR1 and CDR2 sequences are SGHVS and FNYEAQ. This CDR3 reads CASSPDQASSGNTIYF. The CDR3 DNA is TGTGCCAGCAGCCCCGACCAAGCAAGCTCTGGAAACACCATATATTTT. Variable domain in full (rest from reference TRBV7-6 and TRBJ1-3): GAGVSQSPRYKVTKRGQDVALRCDPISGHVSLYWYRQALGQGPEFLTYFNYEAQQDKSGLPNDRFSAERPEGSISTLTIQRTEQRDSAMYRCASSPDQASSGNTIYFGEGSWLTVV.

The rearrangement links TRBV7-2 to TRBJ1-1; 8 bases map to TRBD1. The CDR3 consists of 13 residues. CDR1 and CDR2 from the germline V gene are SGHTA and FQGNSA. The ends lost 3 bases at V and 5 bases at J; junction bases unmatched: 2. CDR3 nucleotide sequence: TGTGCCAGCAGCTTTCAGGGGGCGACTGAAGCTTTCTTT. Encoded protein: CASSFQGATEAFF.

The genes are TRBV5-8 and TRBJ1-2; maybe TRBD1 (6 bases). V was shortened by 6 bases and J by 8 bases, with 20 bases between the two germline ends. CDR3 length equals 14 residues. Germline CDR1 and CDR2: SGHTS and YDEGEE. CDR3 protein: CASITRKYRDGYTF. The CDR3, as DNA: TGTGCCAGCATCACCCGTAAATACAGGGACGGCTACACCTTC.

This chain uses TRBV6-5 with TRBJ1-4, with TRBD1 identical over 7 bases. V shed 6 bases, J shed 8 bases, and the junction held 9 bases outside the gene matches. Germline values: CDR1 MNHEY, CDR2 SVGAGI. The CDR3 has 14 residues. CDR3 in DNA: TGTGCCAGCAGAACGAGACAGGGATACGAAAAACTGTTTTTT. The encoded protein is CASRTRQGYEKLFF.

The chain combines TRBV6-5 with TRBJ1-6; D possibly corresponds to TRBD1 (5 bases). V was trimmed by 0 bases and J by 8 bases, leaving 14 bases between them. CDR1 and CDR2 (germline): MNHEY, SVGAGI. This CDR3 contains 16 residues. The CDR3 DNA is TGTGCCAGCAGTTACTCGAACGCCCTCAGGGATTCACCCCTCCACTTT. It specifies CASSYSNALRDSPLHF.

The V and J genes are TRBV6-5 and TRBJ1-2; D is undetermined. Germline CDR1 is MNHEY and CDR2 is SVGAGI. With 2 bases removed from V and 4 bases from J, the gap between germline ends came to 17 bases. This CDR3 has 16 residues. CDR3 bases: TGTGCCAGCAGTTACCGACCCGTTGGCCCGCTCTATGGCTACACCTTC. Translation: CASSYRPVGPLYGYTF.

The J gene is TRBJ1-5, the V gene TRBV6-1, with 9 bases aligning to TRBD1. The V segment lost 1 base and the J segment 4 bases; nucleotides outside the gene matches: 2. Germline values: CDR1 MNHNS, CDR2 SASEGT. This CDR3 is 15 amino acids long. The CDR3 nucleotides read TGTGCCAGCAGTGAAGGACAGGGGGGAAATCAGCCCCAGCATTTT. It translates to CASSEGQGGNQPQHF.

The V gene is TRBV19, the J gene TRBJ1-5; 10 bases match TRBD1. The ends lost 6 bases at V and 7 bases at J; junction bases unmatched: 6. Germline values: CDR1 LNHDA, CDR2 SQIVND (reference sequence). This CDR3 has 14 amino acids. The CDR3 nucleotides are TGTGCCAGTAGGGGGACAGGGGCTCGGCAGCCCCAGCATTTT. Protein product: CASRGTGARQPQHF. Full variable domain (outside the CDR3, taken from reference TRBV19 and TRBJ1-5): DGGITQSPKYLFRKEGQNVTLSCEQNLNHDAMYWYRQDPGQGLRLIYYSQIVNDFQKGDIAEGYSVSREKKESFPLTVTSAQKNPTAFYLCASRGTGARQPQHFGDGTRLSIL.

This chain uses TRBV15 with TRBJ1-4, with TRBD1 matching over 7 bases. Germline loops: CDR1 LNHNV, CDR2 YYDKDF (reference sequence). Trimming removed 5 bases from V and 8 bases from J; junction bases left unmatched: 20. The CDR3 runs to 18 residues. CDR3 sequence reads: CATSPSGTARLLREKLFF. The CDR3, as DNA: TGTGCCACCAGCCCTTCCGGGACAGCTCGACTCTTGAGGGAAAAACTGTTTTTT.

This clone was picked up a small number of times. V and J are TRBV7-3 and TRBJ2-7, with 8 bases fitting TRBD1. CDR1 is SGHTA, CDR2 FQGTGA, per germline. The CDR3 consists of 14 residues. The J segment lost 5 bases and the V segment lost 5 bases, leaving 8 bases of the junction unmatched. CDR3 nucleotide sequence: TGTGCCAGCAGCGCCGGGACAGGAATAAACGAGCAGTACTTC. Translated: CASSAGTGINEQYF.

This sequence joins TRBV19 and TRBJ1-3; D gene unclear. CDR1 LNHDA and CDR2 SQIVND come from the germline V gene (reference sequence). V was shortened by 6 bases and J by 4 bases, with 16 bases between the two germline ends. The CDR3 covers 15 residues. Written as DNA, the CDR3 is TGTGCCAGTAGCCCCTGGCCCCAAGAGGGAAACACCATATATTTT. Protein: CASSPWPQEGNTIYF.

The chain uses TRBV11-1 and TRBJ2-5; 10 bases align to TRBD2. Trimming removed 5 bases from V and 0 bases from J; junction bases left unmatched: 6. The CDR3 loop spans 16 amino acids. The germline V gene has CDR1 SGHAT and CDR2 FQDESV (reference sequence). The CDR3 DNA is TGTGCCAGCAGCCCGCCTAGCGGGGGTTACCAAGAGACCCAGTACTTC. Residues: CASSPPSGGYQETQYF.

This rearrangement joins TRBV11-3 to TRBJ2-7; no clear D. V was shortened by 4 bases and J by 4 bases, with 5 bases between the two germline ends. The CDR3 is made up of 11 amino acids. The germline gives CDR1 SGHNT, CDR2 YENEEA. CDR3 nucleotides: TGTGCCAGCAGCTCCCTTTACGAGCAGTACTTC. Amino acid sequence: CASSSLYEQYF. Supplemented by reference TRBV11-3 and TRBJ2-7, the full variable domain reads EAGVVQSPRYKIIEKKQPVAFWCNPISGHNTLYWYLQNLGQGPELLIRYENEEAVDDSQLPKDRFSAERLKGVDSTLKIQPAELGDSAVYLCASSSLYEQYFGPGTRLTVT.

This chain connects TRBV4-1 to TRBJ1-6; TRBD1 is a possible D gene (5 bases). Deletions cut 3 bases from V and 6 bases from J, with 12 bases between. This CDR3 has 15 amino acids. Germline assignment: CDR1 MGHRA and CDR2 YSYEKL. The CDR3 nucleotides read TGCGCCAGCAGCCAGGGCAGGGTTGGTAATTCACCCCTCCACTTT. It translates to CASSQGRVGNSPLHF.

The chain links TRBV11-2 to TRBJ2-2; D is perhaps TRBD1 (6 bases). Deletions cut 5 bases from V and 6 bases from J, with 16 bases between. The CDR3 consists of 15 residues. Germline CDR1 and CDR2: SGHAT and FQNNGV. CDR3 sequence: CASSDWGRGAGELFF. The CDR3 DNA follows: TGTGCCAGCAGCGATTGGGGGCGCGGCGCCGGGGAGCTGTTTTTT.

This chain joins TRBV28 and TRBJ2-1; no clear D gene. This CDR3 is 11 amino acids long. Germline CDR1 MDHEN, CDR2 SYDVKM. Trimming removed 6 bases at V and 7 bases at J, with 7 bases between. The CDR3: CASRLVNEQFF. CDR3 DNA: TGTGCCAGCAGGTTGGTGAATGAGCAGTTCTTC.

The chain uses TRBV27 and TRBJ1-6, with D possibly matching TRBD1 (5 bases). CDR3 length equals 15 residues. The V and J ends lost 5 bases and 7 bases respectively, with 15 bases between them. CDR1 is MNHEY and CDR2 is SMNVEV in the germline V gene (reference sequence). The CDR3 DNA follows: TGTGCCAGCAGTCCTAAGGGGTCCGTCAATTCACCCCTCCACTTT. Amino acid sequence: CASSPKGSVNSPLHF.

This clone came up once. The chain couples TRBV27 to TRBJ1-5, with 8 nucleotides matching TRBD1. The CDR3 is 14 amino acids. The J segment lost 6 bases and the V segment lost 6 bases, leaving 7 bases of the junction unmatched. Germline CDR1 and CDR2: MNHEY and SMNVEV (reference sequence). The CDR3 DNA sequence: TGTGCCAGCAGCCCCAGGGGGCTAGGTCAGCCCCAGCATTTT. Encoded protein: CASSPRGLGQPQHF.

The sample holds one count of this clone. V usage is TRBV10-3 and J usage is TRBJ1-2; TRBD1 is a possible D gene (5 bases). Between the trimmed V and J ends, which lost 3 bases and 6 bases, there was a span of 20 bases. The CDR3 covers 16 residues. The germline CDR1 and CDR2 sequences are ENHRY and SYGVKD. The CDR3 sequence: CAISEGAGRSFNGYTF. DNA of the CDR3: TGTGCCATCAGTGAAGGGGCAGGGCGTTCCTTCAATGGCTACACCTTC.

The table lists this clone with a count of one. The chain's CDR3 is CASSGGTGGLSPLHF. The CDR3 DNA is TGTGCCAGCAGTGGGGGGACAGGGGGTCTTTCACCCCTCCACTTT. V gene TRBV28 combines with J gene TRBJ1-6, with 11 nucleotides matching TRBD1. The ends lost 5 bases at V and 9 bases at J; junction bases unmatched: 6. The CDR3 is 15 amino acids. The V gene's germline CDR1 is MDHEN and CDR2 SYDVKM.